These 31 T cell receptor beta chains were all obtained from the same sample, sequenced in a study of blood T cell repertoires in COVID-19 (TCRdb year 2020). To prepare the library, the immunoSEQ multiplex PCR assay was applied. TCRdb's version of the immuneACCESS table is confined to in-frame rearrangements and falls short of the full clone set. An unresolved V gene accounts for under half of the shortfall where checked; the remainder is of unknown origin. Counted in this sample were 55,000 to 65,000 clones; over 75% of them appeared once. About 6.3% of the sample goes to the ten largest clones. The specimen was peripheral blood. The source is a man aged 60 to 69 with active or convalescent COVID-19.

The CDR3 protein is CATSSSRQGRGGYTF. The CDR3 DNA is TGTGCCACCAGCAGCTCCCGACAGGGAAGGGGAGGCTACACCTTC. The rearrangement joins TRBV15 to TRBJ1-2; 7 bases align to TRBD1. Germline V gene data show CDR1 as LNHNV and CDR2 as YYDKDF (reference sequence). This CDR3 is 15 amino acids long. Trimming removed 3 bases from V and 8 bases from J; junction bases left unmatched: 12.

The chain employs TRBV23-1 and TRBJ2-7; TRBD2 matches at 9 bases. TRBV23-1 is labeled an ORF, and its function is uncertain. Unmatched junction bases numbered 7, after V lost 2 bases and J lost 2 bases. The CDR3 extends over 16 amino acids. The CDR3: CASSQQGTSSAYEQYF. CDR3 sequence (DNA): TGCGCCAGCAGTCAACAAGGGACTAGCAGTGCCTACGAGCAGTACTTC.

This chain links TRBV30 with TRBJ2-7; 7 bases are shared with TRBD2. The CDR3 runs to 16 residues. The junction had 13 bases not matched to a gene; V was cut back by 3 bases and J by 2 bases. The germline V gene has CDR1 GTSNPN and CDR2 SVGIG (reference sequence). Here the CDR3 DNA reads TGTGCCTGGAGCGCGCGGGGGACGATTATCCCCTACGAGCAGTACTTC. It translates to CAWSARGTIIPYEQYF.

V gene TRBV9 combines with J gene TRBJ1-6; D is unclear. There are 15 residues in the CDR3. The germline gives CDR1 SGDLS, CDR2 YYNGEE. The germline V and J ends were trimmed by 4 bases and 6 bases, with 14 bases remaining between them. CDR3 loop: CASSTQNTLNSPLHF. The CDR3 nucleotides read TGTGCCAGCAGCACCCAGAATACCCTTAATTCACCCCTCCACTTT. The full variable domain, in which reference TRBV9 and TRBJ1-6 provide the parts outside the CDR3, is DSGVTQTPKHLITATGQRVTLRCSPRSGDLSVYWYQQSLDQGLQFLIQYYNGEERAKGNILERFSAQQFPDLHSELNLSSLELGDSALYFCASSTQNTLNSPLHFGNGTRLTVT.

This chain joins TRBV2 and TRBJ2-3; TRBD2 matches at 11 bases. V lost 4 bases, J lost 1 base, and 1 base stayed unmatched. CDR3 length equals 15 residues. The V gene's germline CDR1 is SNHLY and CDR2 FYNNEI. CDR3 sequence reads: CASSVLAGGTDTQYF. The CDR3 coding sequence is TGTGCCAGCAGTGTACTAGCGGGGGGCACAGATACGCAGTATTTT. The full variable domain, with the rest looked up from reference TRBV2 and TRBJ2-3, is EPEVTQTPSHQVTQMGQEVILRCVPISNHLYFYWYRQILGQKVEFLVSFYNNEISEKSEIFDDQFSVERPDGSNFTLKIRSTKLEDSAMYFCASSVLAGGTDTQYFGPGTRLTVL.

This rearrangement joins TRBV5-1 to TRBJ2-7, with D possibly TRBD2 on 6 matching bases. The V gene lost 4 bases and the J gene lost 7 bases, with 15 bases spanning the gap. CDR3 length: 13 amino acids. In germline, CDR1 is SGHRS, CDR2 YFSETQ. CDR3 bases: TGCGCCAGCAGCCCGGCGGCCGGGGGAGAGCAGTACTTC. The encoded protein is CASSPAAGGEQYF.

The chain is built from TRBV7-8 and TRBJ1-6; D remains ambiguous. CDR3 length: 13 amino acids. Germline values: CDR1 SGHVS, CDR2 FQNEAQ. Between the trimmed V and J ends, which lost 3 bases and 10 bases, there was a span of 10 bases. Here the CDR3 reads CASSLRVWSPLHF. DNA of the CDR3: TGTGCCAGCAGCTTGAGGGTTTGGTCACCCCTCCACTTT. Full variable domain (outside the CDR3, taken from reference TRBV7-8 and TRBJ1-6): GAGVSQSPRYKVAKRGQDVALRCDPISGHVSLFWYQQALGQGPEFLTYFQNEAQLDKSGLPSDRFFAERPEGSVSTLKIQRTQQEDSAVYLCASSLRVWSPLHFGNGTRLTVT.

A single count supports this clone. This rearrangement joins TRBV5-1 to TRBJ2-3, with D possibly TRBD2 on 7 matching bases. Trimming removed 4 bases at V and 6 bases at J, with 15 bases between. CDR1 and CDR2 (germline): SGHRS, YFSETQ. This CDR3 has 14 amino acids. This chain's CDR3 is CASSVTGGRDTQYF. CDR3 DNA: TGCGCCAGCAGCGTAACGGGGGGCCGCGATACGCAGTATTTT.

The chain couples TRBV18 to TRBJ2-5; D is possibly TRBD1 (5 bases). CDR1 and CDR2 (germline): KGHSH, LQKENI. V dropped 3 bases and J dropped 4 bases, with 9 bases sitting between them. This CDR3 has 13 residues. Here the CDR3 DNA reads TGTGCCAGCTCACCCCCGACAGTAGAGACCCAGTACTTC. Amino acids: CASSPPTVETQYF.

The chain recombines TRBV7-2 with TRBJ1-1, with D possibly TRBD1 on 5 matching bases. Germline-derived CDR1 and CDR2 are SGHTA and FQGNSA. The CDR3 consists of 14 residues. Trimming stripped 3 bases from V and 5 bases from J, with 13 bases between. The CDR3 sequence is CASSLKGMGTEAFF. The CDR3 DNA sequence: TGTGCCAGCAGCTTGAAGGGGATGGGGACTGAAGCTTTCTTT.

The chain combines TRBV9 with TRBJ2-5, with D uncertain. Germline values: CDR1 SGDLS, CDR2 YYNGEE. Between the trimmed V and J ends, which lost 2 bases and 1 base, there was a span of 9 bases. The CDR3 has 14 amino acids. DNA for the CDR3: TGTGCCAGCAGCGTCAGTGTATTCCAAGAGACCCAGTACTTC. Its translation is CASSVSVFQETQYF. Combining the CDR3 with reference TRBV9 and TRBJ2-5 gives the whole variable domain DSGVTQTPKHLITATGQRVTLRCSPRSGDLSVYWYQQSLDQGLQFLIQYYNGEERAKGNILERFSAQQFPDLHSELNLSSLELGDSALYFCASSVSVFQETQYFGPGTRLLVL.

The rearrangement uses TRBV6-2 or TRBV6-3 and TRBJ1-1; 7 positions match TRBD1. V was clipped by 6 bases and J by 9 bases; unmatched bases: 7. CDR1 and CDR2 from the germline V gene are MNHEY and SVGEGT. The CDR3 is 12 amino acids. The CDR3 region has the DNA TGTGCCAGCAGCTTGACAGGGCCGCAAGCTTTCTTT. This encodes CASSLTGPQAFF.

The chain joins TRBV5-1 to TRBJ1-2, with D tentatively TRBD1 (6 bases). Trimming pared 2 bases from V and 5 bases from J, leaving 10 bases between. This CDR3 contains 13 residues. The germline V gene has CDR1 SGHRS and CDR2 YFSETQ. The CDR3 spells CASSFGGPYGYTF. CDR3 DNA: TGCGCCAGCAGCTTTGGGGGCCCTTATGGCTACACCTTC.

This clone has a handful of counts. The chain couples TRBV4-1 to TRBJ2-5, with TRBD2 matching over 11 bases. The length of the CDR3 is 17 residues. CDR1 MGHRA and CDR2 YSYEKL come from the germline V gene. V was pared by 2 bases and J by 0 bases, with 5 bases of the junction left unmatched. The CDR3 sequence is CASSQNPGLADQETQYF. The CDR3 DNA reads TGCGCCAGCAGCCAAAACCCGGGACTAGCGGACCAAGAGACCCAGTACTTC.

The chain joins TRBV27 to TRBJ2-2, with TRBD1 identical over 9 bases. Trimming removed 3 bases from V and 6 bases from J; junction bases left unmatched: 8. This CDR3 has 16 residues. CDR1 and CDR2 from the germline V gene are MNHEY and SMNVEV (reference sequence). The CDR3 DNA sequence: TGTGCCAGCAGTTTTTCCGGGACAGGGAAGGCCGGGGAGCTGTTTTTT. Translated, it gives CASSFSGTGKAGELFF.

The chain links TRBV5-1 to TRBJ2-1; D is perhaps TRBD2 (12 bases). Germline CDR1 SGHRS, CDR2 YFSETQ. The CDR3 totals 19 residues. Trimming stripped 5 bases from V and 7 bases from J, with 31 bases between. The CDR3 is CASRDGQGATSGRRNEQFF. CDR3 bases: TGCGCCAGCAGGGACGGACAGGGGGCGACTAGCGGGAGAAGGAATGAGCAGTTCTTC.

This rearrangement joins TRBV5-6 to TRBJ2-5, with 13 bases that match TRBD2. The V gene's germline CDR1 is SGHDT and CDR2 YYEEEE. The trim removed 4 bases at V and 5 bases at J, leaving 5 bases unmatched. The CDR3 consists of 15 residues. For the CDR3, the DNA is TGTGCCAGCAGCAGGACTAGCGGGAGTGGGGAGACCCAGTACTTC. This encodes CASSRTSGSGETQYF.

As DNA, the CDR3 is TGTGCCACCAGAGAAGCGGATACTACCACAGATACGCAGTATTTT. It specifies CATREADTTTDTQYF. The chain links TRBV24-1 to TRBJ2-3; D perhaps matches TRBD2 (5 bases). The CDR3 loop spans 15 amino acids. Deletions cut 7 bases from V and 2 bases from J, with 15 bases between. The V gene's germline CDR1 is KGHDR and CDR2 SFDVKD.

Written as DNA, the CDR3 is TGTGCCAGTACCGACGGGACAGGGAGTGAAAAACTGTTTTTT. Translating it yields CASTDGTGSEKLFF. V usage is TRBV19 and J usage is TRBJ1-4; TRBD1 aligns across 9 bases. The germline gives CDR1 LNHDA, CDR2 SQIVND (reference sequence). Unmatched junction bases numbered 7, after V lost 7 bases and J lost 7 bases. This CDR3 is 14 amino acids long.

The V call is TRBV29-1, the J call TRBJ2-2, with D hard to call. The CDR3 length is 11 residues. Germline values: CDR1 SQVTM, CDR2 ANQGSEA. Trimming took 4 bases from V and 7 from J, leaving 7 bases between them. CDR3 loop: CSVALVGELFF. For the CDR3, the DNA is TGCAGCGTTGCCCTAGTCGGGGAGCTGTTTTTT.

This clone has a handful of counts. The chain joins TRBV20-1 to TRBJ1-5; 7 nucleotides match TRBD1. J gave up 4 bases and V 3 bases, and 9 bases lay outside the gene matches. Germline V gene data show CDR1 as DFQATT and CDR2 as SNEGSKA (reference sequence). The CDR3 has 15 residues. This chain's CDR3 is CSASISTGENQPQHF. For the CDR3, the DNA is TGCAGTGCTAGTATCAGTACAGGGGAAAATCAGCCCCAGCATTTT.

The chain uses TRBV11-3 and TRBJ2-7; D is uncertain. V dropped 2 bases and J dropped 3 bases, with 20 bases sitting between them. The CDR3 runs 17 residues. The germline V gene encodes CDR1 SGHNT and CDR2 YENEEA. CDR3 amino acids: CASSLTPTQVDYYEQYF. DNA for the CDR3: TGTGCCAGCAGCTTAACCCCCACGCAGGTTGATTACTACGAGCAGTACTTC.

The V gene is TRBV10-3, the J gene TRBJ1-5; TRBD1 matches at 9 bases. V was pared by 2 bases and J by 2 bases, with 10 bases of the junction left unmatched. Germline loops: CDR1 ENHRY, CDR2 SYGVKD. There are 18 residues in the CDR3. The CDR3 loop reads CAISEAPHRTGGNQPQHF. In DNA, the CDR3 is TGTGCCATCAGTGAGGCCCCTCACCGGACAGGGGGCAATCAGCCCCAGCATTTT.

The rearrangement uses TRBV29-1 and TRBJ2-7; perhaps TRBD1 as D (6 bases). The V end lost 5 bases, the J end lost 3 bases, and 11 bases lay between the germline ends. The CDR3 spans 12 residues. Germline V CDR1 and CDR2: SQVTM, ANQGSEA. The DNA of the CDR3 is TGCAGCGTTACCCAGGACAGCTACGAGCAGTACTTC. Translating it yields CSVTQDSYEQYF.

The CDR3 nucleotides read TGTGCCAGTAGTACAAACGACTTCACAGGGGTCCTAGCTAACTATGGCTACACCTTC. Its protein is CASSTNDFTGVLANYGYTF. The V gene is TRBV19, the J gene TRBJ1-2, with 7 bases aligning to TRBD1. The CDR3 length is 19 residues. Germline trimming cut 4 bases from V and 0 bases from J; bases unmatched to any gene: 17. Germline V gene data show CDR1 as LNHDA and CDR2 as SQIVND (reference sequence).

The chain carries TRBV28 and TRBJ1-5, with a possible D match to TRBD1 (5 bases). The germline V gene has CDR1 MDHEN and CDR2 SYDVKM. Between the trimmed V and J ends, which lost 4 bases and 0 bases, there was a span of 16 bases. The CDR3 is made up of 17 amino acids. CDR3 loop: CASSSGEGITSNQPQHF. DNA of the CDR3: TGTGCCAGCAGTTCGGGAGAGGGGATTACTAGCAATCAGCCCCAGCATTTT.

The CDR3 spells CAWDSGTGDYEQYF. The DNA of the CDR3 is TGTGCCTGGGACTCCGGGACAGGGGACTACGAGCAGTACTTC. The rearrangement links TRBV30 to TRBJ2-7; TRBD1 aligns across 10 bases. Germline CDR1 is GTSNPN and CDR2 is SVGIG (reference sequence). J lost 3 bases, V lost 5 bases, and 7 bases had no gene match. The CDR3 is 14 amino acids. Supplemented by reference TRBV30 and TRBJ2-7, the full variable domain reads SQTIHQWPATLVQPVGSPLSLECTVEGTSNPNLYWYRQAAGRGLQLLFYSVGIGQISSEVPQNLSASRPQDRQFILSSKKLLLSDSGFYLCAWDSGTGDYEQYFGPGTRLTVT.

This clone appeared a single time. The rearrangement links TRBV3-1 (or the pseudogene TRBV3-2) to TRBJ2-2; TRBD2 aligns across 8 bases. From germline, CDR1 is LGHDT and CDR2 YNNKEL (reference sequence). The CDR3 contains 15 residues. V shed 0 bases, J shed 9 bases, and the junction held 6 bases outside the gene matches. This chain's CDR3 is CASSQDSGGGRELFF. The CDR3 nucleotides are TGTGCCAGCAGCCAAGATTCGGGGGGGGGCCGGGAGCTGTTTTTT.

The V call is TRBV19, the J call TRBJ1-4, with TRBD1 as a possible D gene (6 bases). Germline V CDR1 and CDR2: LNHDA, SQIVND (reference sequence). V was trimmed by 3 bases and J by 8 bases, leaving 13 bases between them. This CDR3 contains 14 residues. CDR3 in DNA: TGTGCCAGTAGTATGTCCAGGGGTGACGAAAAACTGTTTTTT. This gives the protein CASSMSRGDEKLFF.

This clone has just one count. The J gene is TRBJ2-1, the V gene TRBV11-2, with a tentative D call TRBD1 (5 bases). From germline, CDR1 is SGHAT and CDR2 FQNNGV. CDR3 length equals 15 residues. Trimming took off 3 bases at V and 6 bases at J, with 15 bases between the two ends. This chain's CDR3 is CASSFRESSINEQFF. CDR3 in DNA: TGTGCCAGCAGCTTCAGGGAATCAAGTATCAATGAGCAGTTCTTC.

The chain employs TRBV2 and TRBJ2-7; 9 bases align to TRBD2. Germline lookup yields CDR1 SNHLY and CDR2 FYNNEI. The CDR3 spans 14 residues. The V segment lost 8 bases and the J segment 0 bases; nucleotides outside the gene matches: 5. CDR3 sequence reads: CASGQGLASYEQYF. CDR3 nucleotide sequence: TGTGCCAGCGGGCAGGGACTAGCCTCCTACGAGCAGTACTTC.